The 8 T cell receptor beta chains reported below all come from one sample, sequenced in a study of T cell repertoires and leukemia-associated antigens. These receptors lack a known antigen. One entry per CDR3 protein, called by TCRdb with MiXCR from the 5' RACE reads. The table lists almost 10,000 distinct CDR3 sequences, around two fifths of them singletons, with roughly 50% in the top ten. The sequencing input was CD3+ T cells sorted from blood and cultured. The receptor source for this set is a female donor in good health.

This clonotype was counted a single time. This chain links TRBV13 with TRBJ2-5; TRBD1 matches 8 bases. The trim removed 3 bases at V and 4 bases at J, leaving 4 bases unmatched. This CDR3 has 14 amino acids. Looked up from germline, CDR1 is PRHDT and CDR2 is FYEKMQ (reference sequence). CDR3 loop: CASSFRGLGETQYF. The CDR3 nucleotides read TGTGCCAGCAGCTTCAGGGGGCTTGGAGAGACCCAGTACTTC.

This clonotype appeared once. A junction boundary mismatches the germline segment, possibly from a read error. This rearrangement joins TRBV18 to TRBJ2-1; D is possibly TRBD1 (6 bases). The CDR3 loop spans 14 amino acids. Germline CDR1 and CDR2: KGHSH and LQKENI. CDR3 nucleotides: TGTGCCAGCTCCCAGGGGCGAAACTACGATGAGCAGTTCTTC. Translation gives CASSQGRNYDEQFF.

The rearrangement links TRBV20-1 to TRBJ1-4; TRBD1 is a possible D gene (5 bases). Trimming stripped 1 base from V and 5 bases from J, with 8 bases between. This CDR3 has 13 amino acids. CDR1 is DFQATT, CDR2 SNEGSKA, per germline (reference sequence). The CDR3 coding sequence is TGCAGTGCTAGAGTCCAGGGAAATGAAAAACTGTTTTTT. Amino acids: CSARVQGNEKLFF.

This clonotype has ten or more counts. V is TRBV18 and J is TRBJ2-7; D ambiguous. CDR3 length: 12 amino acids. The V gene lost 2 bases and the J gene lost 5 bases, with 7 bases spanning the gap. CDR1 is KGHSH and CDR2 is LQKENI in the germline V gene. The CDR3 DNA reads TGTGCCAGCTCACCAAGTACTCACGAGCAGTACTTC. Its translation: CASSPSTHEQYF.

Comments on this clonotype: Being one base from a much bigger clone, this may be a read error. The CDR3 DNA sequence: TGTGCCACCGTTAGGACTAGCGGTGACAATGAGCAGTCCTTC. Its translation: CATVRTSGDNEQSF. V and J are TRBV18 and TRBJ2-1, with 10 bases that match TRBD2. Germline CDR1 and CDR2: KGHSH and LQKENI. This CDR3 region has 14 residues.

Concerning this clonotype itself: An end of the junction does not agree with germline; a read error may underlie this. The V call is TRBV20-1, the J call TRBJ2-3; no clear D. Germline V gene sequence: CDR1 DFQATT, CDR2 SNEGSKA (reference sequence). The CDR3 runs to 15 residues. The chain's CDR3 is CSARGTSRNADTQYF. Written as DNA, the CDR3 is TGCAGCGCTAGAGGTACCAGCCGAAACGCAGATACGCAGTATTTT.

V and J are TRBV6-6 and TRBJ2-2; D is unclear. Germline V gene lookup returns CDR1 MNHNY and CDR2 SVGAGI (reference sequence). Trimming shortened V by 5 bases and J by 7 bases, and 11 bases separated the two germline ends. The CDR3 length is 13 residues. CDR3 in amino acids: CASSNPLHGELFF. Written as DNA, the CDR3 is TGTGCCAGCAGTAACCCTCTCCACGGGGAGCTGTTTTTT.

This clonotype has only a few counts. The rearrangement joins TRBV7-9 to TRBJ2-1; D possibly corresponds to TRBD2 (6 bases). Per germline, CDR1 SEHNR and CDR2 FQNEAQ (reference sequence). The CDR3 length is 15 residues. V lost 2 bases to trimming and J lost 8 bases, with 16 bases between them. This chain's CDR3 is CASSLSALAPYEQFF. In nucleotides, the CDR3 is TGTGCCAGCAGCTTATCGGCACTAGCCCCATATGAGCAGTTCTTC. Drawing the rest from reference TRBV7-9 and TRBJ2-1, the complete variable domain is DTGVSQNPRHKITKRGQNVTFRCDPISEHNRLYWYRQTLGQGPEFLTYFQNEAQLEKSRLLSDRFSAERPKGSFSTLEIQRTEQGDSAMYLCASSLSALAPYEQFFGPGTRLTVL.